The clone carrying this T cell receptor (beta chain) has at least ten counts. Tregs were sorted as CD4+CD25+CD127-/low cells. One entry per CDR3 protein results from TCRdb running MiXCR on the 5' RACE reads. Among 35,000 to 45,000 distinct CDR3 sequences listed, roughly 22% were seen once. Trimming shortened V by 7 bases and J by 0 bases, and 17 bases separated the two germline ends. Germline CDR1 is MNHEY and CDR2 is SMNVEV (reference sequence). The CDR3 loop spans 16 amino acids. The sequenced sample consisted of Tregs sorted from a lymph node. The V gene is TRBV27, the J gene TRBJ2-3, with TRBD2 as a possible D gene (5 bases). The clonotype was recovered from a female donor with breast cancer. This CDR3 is CASKVLSEASTDTQYF. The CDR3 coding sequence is TGTGCCAGCAAGGTCCTTAGCGAAGCTAGCACAGATACGCAGTATTTT.